One sample yielded the 16 T cell receptor beta chains listed below, sequenced in a study of cytomegalovirus exposure and HLA in healthy donors. In the PCR, 60 Vbeta and 13 Jbeta primers were used. Assay: immunoSEQ multiplex PCR; the TCRdb copy retains only in-frame clones and omits some. The data show 120,000 or so clones, over 70% seen once. Input material: PBMCs. These receptors came from a woman aged 50 to 60 in good health and CMV-seropositive.

The gene calls are TRBV7-2 and TRBJ1-3, with D tentatively TRBD1 (5 bases). The CDR3 is made up of 15 amino acids. V lost 6 bases and J 0 bases, leaving 12 bases between the germline ends. Germline values: CDR1 SGHTA, CDR2 FQGNSA. The CDR3 DNA follows: TGTGCCAGCAGATCTACAGGCTACTCTGGAAACACCATATATTTT. Translation gives CASRSTGYSGNTIYF.

CDR3 sequence: CASRGTLNTEAFF. The CDR3 bases are TGTGCCAGTAGAGGGACATTGAACACTGAAGCTTTCTTT. This chain uses TRBV19 with TRBJ1-1; a possible D gene is TRBD1 (6 bases). The V and J ends lost 6 bases and 0 bases respectively, with 8 bases between them. This CDR3 has 13 residues. Germline CDR1 LNHDA, CDR2 SQIVND (reference sequence).

Concerning this clone: Other DNA sequences in the sample encode the same CDR3. The chain's CDR3 is CASSSSSYEQYF. For the CDR3, the DNA is TGTGCCAGCAGCTCGAGCTCCTACGAGCAGTACTTC. The chain couples TRBV7-2 to TRBJ2-7; D uncertain. The CDR3 length is 12 residues. The V gene's germline CDR1 is SGHTA and CDR2 FQGNSA. With 4 bases removed from V and 0 bases from J, the gap between germline ends came to 4 bases.

The chain combines TRBV5-1 with TRBJ1-4; D gene ambiguous. This CDR3 contains 13 residues. V lost 4 bases and J lost 5, with 9 bases in between. Looked up from germline, CDR1 is SGHRS and CDR2 is YFSETQ. The CDR3 bases are TGCGCCAGCAGCCTAGACGGAAATGAAAAACTGTTTTTT. It codes for CASSLDGNEKLFF.

The chain links TRBV27 to TRBJ1-2, with D maybe TRBD1 (6 bases). This CDR3 spans 15 amino acids. The V gene lost 6 bases and the J gene lost 8 bases, with 22 bases spanning the gap. Germline CDR1 MNHEY, CDR2 SMNVEV (reference sequence). The CDR3 DNA is TGTGCCAGCAGCCCCTGGGGCGATACAGGGAGCGGCTACACCTTC. Protein: CASSPWGDTGSGYTF.

V and J are TRBV7-3 and TRBJ2-2; 7 bases are shared with TRBD1. The germline gives CDR1 SGHTA, CDR2 FQGTGA. CDR3 length equals 15 residues. J lost 1 base, V lost 4 bases, and 3 bases had no gene match. CDR3 protein: CASSSRDRNTGELFF. In nucleotides, the CDR3 is TGTGCCAGCAGCTCGAGGGACAGGAACACCGGGGAGCTGTTTTTT.

The V gene is TRBV9, the J gene TRBJ1-2; tentatively, D is TRBD1 (6 bases). This CDR3 has 17 residues. V lost 0 bases and J lost 7, with 22 bases in between. Germline V lookup: CDR1 SGDLS, CDR2 YYNGEE. The CDR3 DNA follows: TGTGCCAGCAGCGTAGGCCAGGGGTCGTTACCGGGTCGTGGCTACACCTTC. Its translation: CASSVGQGSLPGRGYTF. Filled out from reference TRBV9 and TRBJ1-2, the complete variable domain reads DSGVTQTPKHLITATGQRVTLRCSPRSGDLSVYWYQQSLDQGLQFLIQYYNGEERAKGNILERFSAQQFPDLHSELNLSSLELGDSALYFCASSVGQGSLPGRGYTFGSGTRLTVV.

J is TRBJ2-1 and V is TRBV5-1; 10 bases map to TRBD2. Germline CDR1 is SGHRS and CDR2 is YFSETQ. V lost 4 bases to trimming and J lost 6 bases; unmatched junction nucleotides: 7. The CDR3 runs to 15 residues. CDR3 DNA: TGCGCCAGCAGCAGTAGCGGGGGGCTTGGCAATGAGCAGTTCTTC. It yields the protein CASSSSGGLGNEQFF.

The chain employs TRBV4-2 and TRBJ2-2, with D possibly TRBD2 on 6 matching bases. The CDR3 covers 15 residues. The germline V gene encodes CDR1 LGHNA and CDR2 YNFKEQ. V lost 1 base and J 6 bases, leaving 12 bases between the germline ends. CDR3 sequence: CASSQGEAGAGELFF. The DNA for the CDR3 is TGTGCCAGCAGCCAAGGGGAGGCGGGCGCCGGGGAGCTGTTTTTT.

CDR3 DNA sequence: TGTGCCAGCAGCCAAGTGGCCGACAGTCCGTTCTCTGGAAACACCATATATTTT. It specifies CASSQVADSPFSGNTIYF. V is TRBV4-2 and J is TRBJ1-3; possibly TRBD1 for D (5 bases). Germline values: CDR1 LGHNA, CDR2 YNFKEQ. Trimming stripped 1 base from V and 0 bases from J, with 16 bases between. CDR3 length: 18 residues.

This clone appeared a few times. V gene TRBV4-3 combines with J gene TRBJ2-5; the match to TRBD1 covers 7 bases. The V gene end was trimmed by 0 bases and the J gene end by 5 bases; junction bases not matched to a gene: 18. CDR1 and CDR2 (germline): LGHNA, YSLEER. This CDR3 is 19 amino acids long. CDR3 in amino acids: CASSQDGQRGLAGLETQYF. The CDR3 DNA follows: TGCGCCAGCAGCCAAGACGGGCAAAGGGGGCTAGCCGGGTTGGAGACCCAGTACTTC.

The CDR3 spells CASSTRATNEKLFF. The CDR3 bases are TGTGCCAGCAGCACCAGGGCAACTAATGAAAAACTGTTTTTT. The V gene is TRBV7-2, the J gene TRBJ1-4; a possible D gene is TRBD1 (5 bases). V gave up 5 bases and J gave up 0 bases, with 7 bases separating them. CDR1 is SGHTA, CDR2 FQGNSA, per germline. The CDR3 is 14 residues long.

This chain uses TRBV10-3 with TRBJ2-3; maybe TRBD2 (6 bases). The CDR3 runs 17 residues. V was trimmed by 0 bases and J by 2 bases, leaving 15 bases between them. CDR1 is ENHRY and CDR2 is SYGVKD in the germline V gene. The DNA for the CDR3 is TGTGCCATCAGTGAGTCTGAGGCGGGATGGGTCACAGATACGCAGTATTTT. This encodes CAISESEAGWVTDTQYF.

The chain combines TRBV11-3 with TRBJ1-2; the match to TRBD1 covers 7 bases. The V gene end was trimmed by 0 bases and the J gene end by 5 bases; junction bases not matched to a gene: 6. The CDR3 runs to 15 residues. The V gene's germline CDR1 is SGHNT and CDR2 YENEEA. The CDR3 region is CASSLDRGTAYGYTF. In DNA form, the CDR3 reads TGTGCCAGCAGCTTAGATCGGGGGACAGCTTATGGCTACACCTTC.

This clone came up once. The chain has TRBV5-4 and TRBJ1-2; possible D gene TRBD1, 5 bases. The CDR3 spans 19 residues. The germline CDR1 and CDR2 sequences are SGHNT and YYREEE (reference sequence). V lost 4 bases and J lost 0, with 25 bases in between. The chain's CDR3 is CASSETDRQLKWANYGYTF. The CDR3 nucleotides read TGTGCCAGCAGCGAGACAGACCGGCAACTGAAATGGGCTAACTATGGCTACACCTTC.

The chain has TRBV27 and TRBJ1-1; tentative D call: TRBD1 (6 bases). Germline V gene data show CDR1 as MNHEY and CDR2 as SMNVEV (reference sequence). V was clipped by 6 bases and J by 1 base, with 6 bases between them. This CDR3 comprises 12 residues. The CDR3 loop is CASRTGNTEAFF. The CDR3 DNA follows: TGTGCCAGCAGGACAGGGAACACTGAAGCTTTCTTT.